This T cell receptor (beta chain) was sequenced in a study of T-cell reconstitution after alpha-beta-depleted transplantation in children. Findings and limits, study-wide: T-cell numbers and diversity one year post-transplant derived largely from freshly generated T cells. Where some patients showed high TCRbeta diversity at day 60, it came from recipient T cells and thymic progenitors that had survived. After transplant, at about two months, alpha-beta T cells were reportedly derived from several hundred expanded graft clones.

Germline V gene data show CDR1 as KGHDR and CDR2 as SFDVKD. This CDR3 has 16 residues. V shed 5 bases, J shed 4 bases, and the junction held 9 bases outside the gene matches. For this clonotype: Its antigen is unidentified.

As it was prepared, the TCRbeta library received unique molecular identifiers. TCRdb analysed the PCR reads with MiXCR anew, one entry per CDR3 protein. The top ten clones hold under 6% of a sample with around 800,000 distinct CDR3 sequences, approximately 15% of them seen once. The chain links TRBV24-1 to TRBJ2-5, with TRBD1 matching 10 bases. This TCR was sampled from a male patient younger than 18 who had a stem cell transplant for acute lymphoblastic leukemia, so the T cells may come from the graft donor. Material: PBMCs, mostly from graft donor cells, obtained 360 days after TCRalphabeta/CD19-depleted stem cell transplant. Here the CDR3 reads CATSVLDRGLGETQYF. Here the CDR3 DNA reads TGTGCCACCAGTGTTCTTGACAGGGGGCTGGGAGAGACCCAGTACTTC.